This T cell receptor beta chain was sequenced in a study of naive and memory T cell subsets. Notes on the study in general: Especially in CD8 cells, naive repertoires contained a few larger clonotypes, possibly CD45RA-re-expressing memory cells.

This clonotype was recorded a few times. Its antigen is undetermined. V was shortened by 0 bases and J by 1 base, with 7 bases between the two germline ends. CDR1 and CDR2 from the germline V gene are SGHDT and YYEEEE. This CDR3 contains 14 residues. An equimolar mix of two oligonucleotides served as the beta constant-region primer for TRBC1 and TRBC2. Nested alpha and beta constant-region primers with the SP2 primer drove four PCR rounds on ligated cDNA. TCRdb re-analysed the UMI-ligation and nested PCR reads in MiXCR, keeping a single row per CDR3 protein. The sample gives more than 95,000 distinct CDR3 sequences, around 15% of which show up once; approximately 2.6% is in the top ten.

The V and J genes are TRBV5-6 and TRBJ1-2; D gene uncertain. Sequencing was performed on naive CD8+ T cells from blood. This clonotype originated in a human donor in good health. As DNA, the CDR3 is TGTGCCAGCAGCTTGGTTGGGTTTAACTATGGCTACACCTTC. Translated: CASSLVGFNYGYTF.